This TCR beta chain was observed in a study of neoadjuvant nivolumab and ipilimumab in lung cancer. Findings of the study overall: Only two of four nivolumab-treated tumors gained richness and clonality by surgery.

A note on this clone: Its antigen is unidentified.

Produced via immunoSEQ multiplex PCR; TCRdb's table is partial and in-frame only. This sample has more than 40,000 clones, with about 89% found just once. Per germline, CDR1 SGHNT and CDR2 YYREEE (reference sequence). There are 14 residues in the CDR3. The germline V and J ends were trimmed by 0 bases and 6 bases, with 12 bases remaining between them. This sample comprised blood, obtained before neoadjuvant nivolumab, alone or with ipilimumab. The sequence was obtained from an adult with non-small cell lung cancer. Some clones in this sample may be carry-over from other donors' samples. The V and J genes are TRBV5-4 and TRBJ1-2; D is uncertain. The CDR3 coding sequence is TGTGCCAGCAGCTTGGGTGCAGGACGGGATGGCTACACCTTC. Protein: CASSLGAGRDGYTF.